This TCR beta chain was profiled in a study of cytomegalovirus exposure and HLA in healthy donors. The PCR had 60 Vbeta and 13 Jbeta primers. Data came from immunoSEQ multiplex PCR; TCRdb stores just in-frame clones and leaves some out. The data contain 200,000 to 250,000 clones, around 73% of them singletons. Sequencing was performed on PBMCs. This TCR was recovered from a male donor in good health and CMV-seronegative.

CDR3 protein: CASRLTGAGIQYF. DNA for the CDR3: TGTGCCAGTAGACTGACAGGGGCTGGCATTCAGTACTTC. The V call is TRBV19, the J call TRBJ2-4, with 8 nucleotides matching TRBD1. V was clipped by 6 bases and J by 9 bases; unmatched bases: 7. The CDR3 is 13 residues long. CDR1 LNHDA and CDR2 SQIVND come from the germline V gene (reference sequence).